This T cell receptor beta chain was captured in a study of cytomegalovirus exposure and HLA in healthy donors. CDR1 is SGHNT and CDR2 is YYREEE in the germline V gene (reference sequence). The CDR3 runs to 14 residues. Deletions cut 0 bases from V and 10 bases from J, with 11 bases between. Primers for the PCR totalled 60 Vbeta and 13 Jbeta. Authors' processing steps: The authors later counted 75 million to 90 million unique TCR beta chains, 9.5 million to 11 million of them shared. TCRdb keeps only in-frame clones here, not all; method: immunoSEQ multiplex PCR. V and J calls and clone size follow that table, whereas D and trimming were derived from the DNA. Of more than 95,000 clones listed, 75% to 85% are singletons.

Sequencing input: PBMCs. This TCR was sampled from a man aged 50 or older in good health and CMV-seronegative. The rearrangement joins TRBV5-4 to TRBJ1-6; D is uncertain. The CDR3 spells CASSLDSAYSPLHF. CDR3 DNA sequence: TGTGCCAGCAGCTTGGACAGTGCGTACTCACCCCTCCACTTT.